This is a list of T cell receptor beta chains from one sample in a study of blood T cell repertoires in COVID-19. Here immunoSEQ multiplex PCR was the method, and the copy in TCRdb shows in-frame clones only, minus some. The sample lists some 200,000 clones; about 86% were seen once. The specimen was peripheral blood. These receptor sequences come from a man younger than 35 with active or convalescent COVID-19. The CDR3 runs from the conserved cysteine through the conserved F or W. D genes are given only for firm matches. Only some rows state a clone size, as once, few, many or a class for expanded clones.

J gene | D gene | V gene | clone size | CDR3 protein | CDR3 DNA
TRBJ2-7 | - | TRBV27 | - | CASSLVAGPYEQYF | TGTGCCAGCAGTTTGGTGGCAGGTCCCTACGAGCAGTACTTC
TRBJ1-1 | TRBD1 | TRBV2 | - | CASSATGGRKNTEAFF | TGTGCCAGCAGTGCAACAGGGGGCCGGAAGAACACTGAAGCTTTCTTT
TRBJ2-5 | TRBD2 | TRBV9 | - | CASSVGWGGKTQYF | TGTGCCAGCAGCGTAGGCTGGGGGGGTAAGACCCAGTACTTC
TRBJ2-6 | - | TRBV5-5 | - | CASSLYSRSGANVLTF | TGTGCCAGCAGCTTGTACAGCCGCTCTGGGGCCAACGTCCTGACTTTC
TRBJ2-2 | TRBD2 | TRBV5-1 | - | CASSLSSGRVSTGELFF | TGCGCCAGCAGCTTGAGTAGCGGGAGAGTGAGCACCGGGGAGCTGTTTTTT
TRBJ1-3 | - | TRBV19 | once | CASKPRGGYTIYF | TGTGCCAGTAAGCCCCGTGGGGGGTACACCATATATTTT
TRBJ2-1 | TRBD2 | TRBV3-1/TRBV3-2 | - | CASSQAPAGADNEQFF | TGTGCCAGCAGCCAAGCCCCAGCGGGAGCCGACAATGAGCAGTTCTTC
TRBJ2-5 | TRBD2 | TRBV7-9 | - | CASSELAETERTQYF | TGTGCCAGCAGCGAACTAGCGGAGACCGAACGGACCCAGTACTTC
TRBJ1-2 | - | TRBV10-3 | - | CAIIDRRNYGYTF | TGTGCCATCATTGACAGGAGGAACTATGGCTACACCTTC
TRBJ1-1 | - | TRBV6-5 | - | CASSQTGFGTEAFF | TGTGCCAGCAGTCAAACAGGGTTTGGGACTGAAGCTTTCTTT
TRBJ2-7 | TRBD2 | TRBV6-2/TRBV6-3 | - | CASSLAGGSYEQYF | TGTGCCAGCAGTCTAGCGGGAGGATCCTACGAGCAGTACTTC
TRBJ2-1 | TRBD2 | TRBV5-1 | - | CASSLVLLAGRSYNEQFF | TGCGCCAGCAGCTTAGTTTTACTAGCGGGCCGCTCCTACAATGAGCAGTTCTTC
TRBJ2-1 | TRBD2 | TRBV6-2/TRBV6-3 | - | CASSPRTSGSSYNEQFF | TGTGCCAGCAGTCCCAGGACTAGCGGGAGCTCCTACAATGAGCAGTTCTTC
TRBJ1-5 | - | TRBV10-1 | - | CATVPGGINDQPQHF | TGCGCCACCGTCCCGGGAGGGATTAATGATCAGCCCCAGCATTTT
TRBJ2-3 | TRBD1 | TRBV2 | few | CASTRQGNTDTQYF | TGTGCCAGCACCCGACAGGGGAATACAGATACGCAGTATTTT
TRBJ1-3 | - | TRBV30 | - | CAWGTWGPGGNTIYF | TGTGCCTGGGGAACTTGGGGGCCGGGTGGAAACACCATATATTTT
TRBJ2-2 | - | TRBV21-1 | - | CASSKVSDRCTGELFF | TGTGCCAGCAGCAAGGTGTCGGACAGGTGCACCGGGGAGCTGTTTTTT
TRBJ2-7 | - | TRBV20-1 | medium-sized | CSAREDREQYF | TGCAGTGCTAGGGAGGATAGGGAGCAGTACTTC
TRBJ2-2 | TRBD1 | TRBV28 | - | CASSRRTGNTGELFF | TGTGCCAGCAGCCGCCGGACAGGGAACACCGGGGAGCTGTTTTTT
TRBJ1-1 | - | TRBV5-6 | - | CASSFRGSRTNTEAFF | TGTGCCAGCAGCTTTCGAGGGTCTCGAACGAACACTGAAGCTTTCTTT
TRBJ1-3 | - | TRBV6-5 | - | CAVRLGHFSGNTIYF | TGTGCCGTCCGACTGGGACATTTCTCTGGAAACACCATATATTTT
TRBJ2-2 | TRBD2 | TRBV9 | once | CASSVAGTSTGGELFF | TGTGCCAGCAGCGTAGCAGGGACTAGCACGGGCGGGGAGCTGTTTTTT
TRBJ2-1 | TRBD2 | TRBV27 | - | CASSLRTSGSYEQFF | TGTGCCAGCAGTCTTCGGACTAGCGGGAGCTATGAGCAGTTCTTC
TRBJ2-3 | TRBD2 | TRBV10-1 | - | CASSESRLAGVDTQYF | TGCGCCAGCAGTGAGTCGCGTCTAGCGGGAGTTGATACGCAGTATTTT
TRBJ2-7 | - | TRBV2 | - | CASRPDSSYEQYF | TGTGCCAGCAGGCCCGACAGCTCCTACGAGCAGTACTTC
TRBJ2-3 | TRBD1 | TRBV7-2 | - | CASSLALDRANTQYF | TGTGCCAGCAGCTTAGCGCTCGACAGGGCGAATACGCAGTATTTT
TRBJ1-6 | - | TRBV25-1 | few | CASSDWQEQTNSPLHF | TGTGCCAGCAGTGATTGGCAGGAACAGACAAATTCACCCCTCCACTTT
TRBJ2-7 | TRBD1 | TRBV5-4 | - | CASSLRDRGSYEQYF | TGTGCCAGCAGTTTGCGGGACAGGGGTTCCTACGAGCAGTACTTC
TRBJ2-1 | - | TRBV30 | - | CAWSTLTDEQFF | TGTGCCTGGAGTACTCTCACCGATGAGCAGTTCTTC
TRBJ1-4 | - | TRBV10-3 | once | CAIRTGPNEKLFF | TGTGCCATCAGGACAGGACCGAATGAAAAACTGTTTTTT